The next 14 T cell receptor beta chains were all read from a single sample in a study of T-cell memory formation after mild COVID-19. TCRdb called the 5' RACE reads again in MiXCR, with one record for every CDR3 protein. This table has more than 120,000 distinct CDR3 sequences, about 19% appearing once. The sequenced sample was PBMCs or a T cell subset sorted from them (not recorded which). All receptors derive from an adult woman who had mild COVID-19 (a few samples of this study predate the infection). Cell type and time point are not known.

This clonotype has a handful of counts. CDR3 region: CASSLALSGGLMDTQYF. The CDR3 coding sequence is TGTGCCAGCAGCTTAGCGCTTTCGGGAGGGCTGATGGATACGCAGTATTTT. The gene calls are TRBV7-2 and TRBJ2-3; TRBD2 agrees at 8 bases. Looked up from germline, CDR1 is SGHTA and CDR2 is FQGNSA. V lost 0 bases, J lost 6 bases, and 11 bases stayed unmatched. The CDR3 length is 17 residues. Full variable domain (remainder filled in from reference TRBV7-2 and TRBJ2-3): GAGVSQSPSNKVTEKGKDVELRCDPISGHTALYWYRQSLGQGLEFLIYFQGNSAPDKSGLPSDRFSAERTGGSVSTLTIQRTQQEDSAVYLCASSLALSGGLMDTQYFGPGTRLTVL.

This chain links TRBV20-1 with TRBJ2-1; 7 nucleotides match TRBD1. The germline V gene encodes CDR1 DFQATT and CDR2 SNEGSKA (reference sequence). There are 18 residues in the CDR3. V shed 2 bases and J 4 bases; nucleotides not matched to a gene: 17. CDR3 sequence (DNA): TGCAGTGCTAGACGCCCCAGGACAGGTCCCGATCTGTACAATGAGCAGTTCTTC. Translation: CSARRPRTGPDLYNEQFF.

The rearrangement links TRBV24-1 to TRBJ2-2, with 9 positions matching TRBD1. The CDR3 totals 15 residues. The germline gives CDR1 KGHDR, CDR2 SFDVKD. V shed 6 bases, J shed 6 bases, and the junction held 7 bases outside the gene matches. CDR3 bases: TGTGCCACCAGTACCGGGACAGGGCTGGCCGGGGAGCTGTTTTTT. It encodes CATSTGTGLAGELFF.

This clonotype was counted a single time. V and J are TRBV10-3 and TRBJ2-7, with 7 nucleotides matching TRBD1. Trimming took 0 bases from V and 6 from J; bases not matched to a gene: 14. CDR3 length: 17 amino acids. Germline CDR1 is ENHRY and CDR2 is SYGVKD. CDR3 protein: CAISESTPTLYRGEQYF. For the CDR3, the DNA is TGTGCCATCAGTGAGTCGACACCCACTCTTTACAGGGGCGAGCAGTACTTC.

This clonotype was picked up a small number of times. The chain links TRBV2 to TRBJ2-7, with D perhaps given as TRBD1 or TRBD2 (6 bases each). Trimming pared 8 bases from V and 3 bases from J, leaving 14 bases between. This CDR3 comprises 13 residues. Germline CDR1 SNHLY, CDR2 FYNNEI. The CDR3: CASRGGQNYEQYF. In DNA, the CDR3 is TGTGCCAGCCGGGGAGGACAGAACTACGAGCAGTACTTC. The variable domain in full, with the rest retrieved from reference TRBV2 and TRBJ2-7, is EPEVTQTPSHQVTQMGQEVILRCVPISNHLYFYWYRQILGQKVEFLVSFYNNEISEKSEIFDDQFSVERPDGSNFTLKIRSTKLEDSAMYFCASRGGQNYEQYFGPGTRLTVT.

The rearrangement joins TRBV20-1 to TRBJ2-7; TRBD2 is a possible D gene (5 bases). Looked up from germline, CDR1 is DFQATT and CDR2 is SNEGSKA (reference sequence). This CDR3 contains 12 residues. Trimming took 0 bases from V and 6 from J, leaving 9 bases between them. The CDR3 loop reads CSARERVREQYF. The DNA of the CDR3 is TGCAGTGCTAGAGAGCGGGTACGCGAGCAGTACTTC.

The J gene is TRBJ2-1, the V gene TRBV29-1; 9 bases align to TRBD1. The V gene's germline CDR1 is SQVTM and CDR2 ANQGSEA. The trim removed 6 bases at V and 4 bases at J, leaving 4 bases unmatched. The CDR3 totals 13 residues. In nucleotides, the CDR3 is TGCAGCGTCAGACAGGGGGTTTACAATGAGCAGTTCTTC. It specifies CSVRQGVYNEQFF.

This clonotype was detected only a few times. The V call is TRBV20-1, the J call TRBJ1-2; D gene unclear. This CDR3 has 11 amino acids. Deletions cut 6 bases from V and 8 bases from J, with 13 bases between. The germline CDR1 and CDR2 sequences are DFQATT and SNEGSKA (reference sequence). Here the CDR3 reads CSATRGAGYTF. CDR3 bases: TGCAGTGCCACCCGGGGAGCGGGCTACACCTTC.

V and J are TRBV15 and TRBJ1-2; 8 positions match TRBD1. This CDR3 has 15 residues. Germline CDR1 LNHNV, CDR2 YYDKDF (reference sequence). The ends lost 0 bases at V and 5 bases at J; junction bases unmatched: 5. CDR3 sequence reads: CATSRDGQGLYGYTF. CDR3 in DNA: TGTGCCACCAGCAGAGACGGACAGGGACTATATGGCTACACCTTC.

V and J are TRBV6-5 and TRBJ2-7, with 7 nucleotides matching TRBD1. J was trimmed by 3 bases and V by 6 bases; bases with no gene match: 11. This CDR3 is 15 amino acids long. Germline-derived CDR1 and CDR2 are MNHEY and SVGAGI. For the CDR3, the DNA is TGTGCCAGCAGGCGATTCCGGACAGGCTTCTACGAGCAGTACTTC. It yields the protein CASRRFRTGFYEQYF.

This clonotype was seen more than once but under ten times. The gene calls are TRBV6-6 and TRBJ2-7; D might be TRBD1 or TRBD2, each matching 6 bases. Germline loops: CDR1 MNHNY, CDR2 SVGAGI (reference sequence). Trimming took off 2 bases at V and 9 bases at J, with 17 bases between the two ends. The CDR3 runs 14 residues. The CDR3 DNA is TGTGCCAGCAGTTACGGGACATCAGGAGGGGGGCAGTACTTC. This encodes CASSYGTSGGGQYF.

This clonotype was seen more than once but under ten times. The rearrangement uses TRBV4-2 and TRBJ1-1, with TRBD1 matching 12 bases. Trimming removed 5 bases from V and 3 bases from J; junction bases left unmatched: 10. There are 17 residues in the CDR3. The V gene's germline CDR1 is LGHNA and CDR2 YNFKEQ. The CDR3 spells CASSSMGTGGRDTEAFF. DNA for the CDR3: TGTGCCAGCAGCTCCATGGGGACAGGGGGCCGGGACACTGAAGCTTTCTTT.

This chain uses TRBV24-1 with TRBJ2-7; TRBD1 aligns across 7 bases. V lost 4 bases to trimming and J lost 7 bases; unmatched junction nucleotides: 9. Germline lookup yields CDR1 KGHDR and CDR2 SFDVKD. This CDR3 contains 14 residues. CDR3 sequence: CATSDPWTGREQYF. The DNA of the CDR3 is TGTGCCACCAGTGACCCTTGGACAGGCCGGGAGCAGTACTTC.

This clonotype occurred a few times. V gene TRBV12-3 or TRBV12-4 combines with J gene TRBJ2-7, with 9 bases aligning to TRBD1. This CDR3 is 14 amino acids long. Trimming removed 5 bases from V and 6 bases from J; junction bases left unmatched: 8. DNA of the CDR3: TGTGCCAGCAGTACGGGACAGGGTTCGTCCGAGCAGTACTTC. The encoded protein is CASSTGQGSSEQYF.